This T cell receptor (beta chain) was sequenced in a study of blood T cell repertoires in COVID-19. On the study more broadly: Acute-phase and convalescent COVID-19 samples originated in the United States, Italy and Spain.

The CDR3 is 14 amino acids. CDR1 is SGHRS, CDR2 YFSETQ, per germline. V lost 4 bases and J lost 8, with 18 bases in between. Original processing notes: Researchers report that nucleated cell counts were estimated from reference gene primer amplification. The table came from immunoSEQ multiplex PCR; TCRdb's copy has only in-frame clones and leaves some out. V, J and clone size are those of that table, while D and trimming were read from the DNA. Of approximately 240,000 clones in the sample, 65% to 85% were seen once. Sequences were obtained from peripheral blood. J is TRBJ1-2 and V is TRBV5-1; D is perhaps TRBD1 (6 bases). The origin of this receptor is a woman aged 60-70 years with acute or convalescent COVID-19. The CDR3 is CASSLGRGEGGYTF. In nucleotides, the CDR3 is TGCGCCAGCAGCCTGGGCAGGGGCGAAGGGGGCTACACCTTC.